This T cell receptor (beta chain) was captured by sequencing in a study of blood T cell repertoires in COVID-19. Across the whole study: From the United States, Italy and Spain came samples of acute and convalescent COVID-19.

Clones were sequenced by immunoSEQ multiplex PCR, and TCRdb holds only the in-frame ones, with some missing. This sample has around 200,000 clones; 85% to 90% occur once, and the top ten carry 1.5% to 2%. J was trimmed by 0 bases and V by 5 bases; bases with no gene match: 6. CDR1 SGHTA and CDR2 FQGNSA come from the germline V gene. This CDR3 comprises 17 residues. The sequencing sample was made of peripheral blood. V usage is TRBV7-2 and J usage is TRBJ2-7; 14 bases align to TRBD2. This receptor was identified in a man in his late teens or twenties with active or convalescent COVID-19. CDR3 amino acids: CASSRTSGGQSSYEQYF. CDR3 sequence (DNA): TGTGCCAGCAGCCGGACTAGCGGGGGGCAGAGCTCCTACGAGCAGTACTTC. The full variable domain, completed using reference TRBV7-2 and TRBJ2-7, is GAGVSQSPSNKVTEKGKDVELRCDPISGHTALYWYRQSLGQGLEFLIYFQGNSAPDKSGLPSDRFSAERTGGSVSTLTIQRTQQEDSAVYLCASSRTSGGQSSYEQYFGPGTRLTVT.